This T cell receptor beta chain appears in the sequencing data of a study of cytomegalovirus exposure and HLA in healthy donors. Whole-study findings and limits: The authors considered a cluster of highly shared sequence variants likely to be a sequencing artifact. Among TCR beta chains, those listed as cytomegalovirus-associated numbered some 160.

The CDR3 covers 13 residues. Germline CDR1 and CDR2: ENHRY and SYGVKD. Trimming at V came to 8 bases and at J to 5 bases, leaving 5 bases not matched to a gene. PCR was performed using 60 Vbeta and 13 Jbeta primers. Authors' analysis steps: In a later analysis, the count reached approximately 80 million unique TCR beta chains, with about 12 million shared. Here immunoSEQ multiplex PCR was the method, and the copy in TCRdb shows in-frame clones only, minus some. V, J and clone size reflect that table, while D and trimming were determined from the DNA. This table has roughly 170,000 clones, 82% appearing once. This clone was counted only a few times. Its antigen is not known.

This sequence originates from a male donor in good health and CMV-seronegative. The material sequenced was PBMCs. The rearrangement joins TRBV10-3 to TRBJ2-1; 8 bases agree with TRBD1. The CDR3 sequence: CAIDPGQDNEQFF. The CDR3 DNA reads TGTGCCATCGATCCGGGACAGGACAATGAGCAGTTCTTC.